What follows are 27 T cell receptor beta chains derived from one specimen sequenced in a study of response to subunit inactivated influenza vaccine. TCRdb analysed the RT-PCR reads with MiXCR anew, one entry per CDR3 protein. The sample shows roughly 520,000 distinct CDR3 sequences, less than 30% of them seen only once. The material sequenced was CD4+ T cells sorted from PBMCs, taken roughly 5 days after vaccination. The receptors were sampled from a man aged 50 to 60 who received an inactivated influenza vaccine.

The V gene is TRBV7-2, the J gene TRBJ2-5, with 7 bases matching TRBD1. The V segment lost 2 bases and the J segment 2 bases; nucleotides outside the gene matches: 11. This CDR3 comprises 17 residues. Germline CDR1 SGHTA, CDR2 FQGNSA. The CDR3, as DNA: TGTGCCAGCAGCTTACGGGTAGGGGGCAAAGGGCAAGAGACCCAGTACTTC. Amino acids: CASSLRVGGKGQETQYF.

In this sample, this clonotype turned up a few times. CDR3 nucleotides: TGTGCCAGCTCACCAGGACTAGCGGGAACGATGTCCGAGCAGTACTTC. This translates into CASSPGLAGTMSEQYF. The genes are TRBV18 and TRBJ2-7, with 12 bases that match TRBD2. Germline values: CDR1 KGHSH, CDR2 LQKENI. V lost 2 bases, J lost 6 bases, and 8 bases stayed unmatched. The CDR3 is 16 residues long.

The sample holds a few counts of this clonotype. This chain links TRBV20-1 with TRBJ1-1, with D unresolved. This CDR3 comprises 13 residues. The V end lost 0 bases, the J end lost 4 bases, and 9 bases lay between the germline ends. Looked up from germline, CDR1 is DFQATT and CDR2 is SNEGSKA (reference sequence). In nucleotides, the CDR3 is TGCAGTGCTAGAGACCGGTCGGTCACTGAAGCTTTCTTT. It translates to CSARDRSVTEAFF.

This clonotype has just a few counts. This chain joins TRBV12-3 or TRBV12-4 and TRBJ1-1; D may be TRBD1 (5 bases). The CDR3 contains 12 residues. Trimming left V 2 bases short and J 11 bases short, with 12 bases between. The CDR3 DNA follows: TGTGCCAGCAGTTTACAGGGTGTCGACGCTTTCTTT. Protein: CASSLQGVDAFF.

The chain has TRBV20-1 and TRBJ1-6; D remains unclear. With 2 bases removed from V and 0 bases from J, the gap between germline ends came to 11 bases. The germline V gene has CDR1 DFQATT and CDR2 SNEGSKA (reference sequence). CDR3 length: 16 amino acids. CDR3 protein: CSARNHPSSYNSPLHF. The CDR3 DNA reads TGCAGTGCTAGAAATCACCCGAGCTCCTATAATTCACCCCTCCACTTT.

The rearrangement uses TRBV29-1 and TRBJ2-1, with TRBD2 matching over 11 bases. Germline V lookup: CDR1 SQVTM, CDR2 ANQGSEA. CDR3 length: 18 residues. Trimming took 1 base from V and 3 from J; bases not matched to a gene: 11. The chain's CDR3 is CSVEGLAGGTPNYNEQFF. The CDR3 DNA is TGCAGCGTTGAAGGGCTAGCGGGGGGAACACCCAACTACAATGAGCAGTTCTTC.

The chain joins TRBV6-1 to TRBJ1-6; 7 positions match TRBD1. CDR3 length: 21 amino acids. The germline V gene has CDR1 MNHNS and CDR2 SASEGT. Losses at the gene ends were 4 bases for V and 9 bases for J; bases not matched to a gene: 27. CDR3 bases: TGTGCCAGCAGTGCAACACATACCCCCGGGACAGCTATGGGAAAGGGTTCACCCCTCCACTTT. Translating gives CASSATHTPGTAMGKGSPLHF.

The chain has TRBV5-1 and TRBJ2-3; 13 bases align to TRBD2. Germline CDR1 reads SGHRS; CDR2 reads YFSETQ. J was trimmed by 2 bases and V by 3 bases; bases with no gene match: 6. CDR3 length equals 17 residues. The CDR3 coding sequence is TGCGCCAGCAGCTCCCTGGGACTAGCGGGATACACAGATACGCAGTATTTT. Its translation: CASSSLGLAGYTDTQYF.

The rearrangement joins TRBV5-1 to TRBJ1-2; D is possibly TRBD1 (5 bases). CDR1 and CDR2 (germline): SGHRS, YFSETQ. The CDR3 runs to 15 residues. Trimming cost V 0 bases and J 4 bases, with 13 bases left between them. CDR3 DNA: TGCGCCAGCAGCTTGGAGGCAGGGAATCTCTATGGCTACACCTTC. Protein: CASSLEAGNLYGYTF.

This clonotype was seen a few times. The chain carries TRBV20-1 and TRBJ2-3; D unclear. Trimming took off 1 base at V and 0 bases at J, with 11 bases between the two ends. This CDR3 comprises 15 residues. Germline V lookup: CDR1 DFQATT, CDR2 SNEGSKA (reference sequence). The CDR3 bases are TGCAGTGCTAGAGTCGCCAGCACTAGCACAGATACGCAGTATTTT. Its protein product is CSARVASTSTDTQYF.

The genes are TRBV20-1 and TRBJ2-1; weak D call: TRBD1 (6 bases). The CDR3 has 13 residues. Germline-derived CDR1 and CDR2 are DFQATT and SNEGSKA (reference sequence). Trimming pared 3 bases from V and 7 bases from J, leaving 13 bases between. The CDR3 DNA reads as TGCAGTGCTAGTCCGGACAGTATGAATGAGCAGTTCTTC. It specifies CSASPDSMNEQFF.

This clonotype was seen only a few times. This chain connects TRBV28 to TRBJ1-2; no firm D call. The CDR3 is 13 residues long. The germline gives CDR1 MDHEN, CDR2 SYDVKM. Trimming removed 10 bases at V and 10 bases at J, with 22 bases between. The CDR3 sequence: CATQDPLNLVYTF. The DNA of the CDR3 is TGTGCCACCCAAGACCCTCTGAACTTAGTCTACACCTTC.

The chain carries TRBV5-1 and TRBJ2-2; 10 nucleotides line up with TRBD2. The germline V gene has CDR1 SGHRS and CDR2 YFSETQ. This CDR3 has 16 residues. The ends lost 2 bases at V and 2 bases at J; junction bases unmatched: 3. In DNA, the CDR3 is TGCGCCAGCAGCTTTACTAGCGGGATAAACACCGGGGAGCTGTTTTTT. Amino acid sequence: CASSFTSGINTGELFF.

The chain couples TRBV2 to TRBJ1-5; maybe TRBD1 (5 bases). V was shortened by 2 bases and J by 6 bases, with 5 bases between the two germline ends. The germline CDR1 and CDR2 sequences are SNHLY and FYNNEI. The CDR3 has 12 residues. The CDR3 region has the DNA TGTGCCAGCAGTGAAAGGGGTCAGCCCCAGCATTTT. It encodes CASSERGQPQHF.

This clonotype was recorded a few times. J is TRBJ2-7 and V is TRBV20-1, with 7 bases identical to TRBD2. After removal of 5 bases from V and 4 bases from J, the junction contained 5 bases not matched to a gene. Germline V CDR1 and CDR2: DFQATT, SNEGSKA (reference sequence). The CDR3 length is 12 residues. CDR3 sequence: CSAVGRQYEQYF. In DNA form, the CDR3 reads TGCAGTGCTGTCGGGAGGCAATACGAGCAGTACTTC.

This clonotype came up a few times. The chain carries TRBV7-2 and TRBJ2-4; D might be TRBD2 (5 bases). The V gene lost 3 bases and the J gene lost 3 bases, with 15 bases spanning the gap. The CDR3 contains 16 residues. Germline loops: CDR1 SGHTA, CDR2 FQGNSA. CDR3 coding DNA: TGTGCCAGCAGCTTCCAGGACTTGTTCGACAAAAACATTCAGTACTTC. As protein: CASSFQDLFDKNIQYF.

This clonotype showed up just a few times. This chain joins TRBV7-9 and TRBJ1-1; unclear D gene. CDR1 and CDR2 (germline): SEHNR, FQNEAQ (reference sequence). This CDR3 has 15 amino acids. V lost 5 bases to trimming and J lost 6 bases, with 19 bases between them. This chain's CDR3 is CASSLVEVRLAEAFF. The CDR3 nucleotides are TGTGCCAGCAGCCTTGTGGAGGTTCGGCTCGCTGAAGCTTTCTTT.

The chain links TRBV13 to TRBJ2-7, with 8 bases fitting TRBD2. From germline, CDR1 is PRHDT and CDR2 FYEKMQ (reference sequence). This CDR3 is 16 amino acids long. With V trimmed by 2 bases and J by 6 bases, 12 bases remained unmatched. The CDR3 loop is CASSLMREVRIGEQYF. CDR3 sequence (DNA): TGTGCCAGCAGCTTAATGCGGGAGGTGAGGATAGGCGAGCAGTACTTC.

In this sample, this clonotype turned up a few times. The chain employs TRBV7-2 and TRBJ2-5; 9 positions agree with TRBD2. Losses at the gene ends were 5 bases for V and 5 bases for J; bases not matched to a gene: 6. Germline V gene data show CDR1 as SGHTA and CDR2 as FQGNSA. The CDR3 totals 14 residues. CDR3 bases: TGTGCCAGCAGCCCCCAAGGACTAGCGGAGACCCAGTACTTC. It translates to CASSPQGLAETQYF.

J is TRBJ2-7 and V is TRBV5-4; D might be TRBD1 or TRBD2, each matching 6 bases. CDR1 and CDR2 from the germline V gene are SGHNT and YYREEE (reference sequence). V was shortened by 4 bases and J by 2 bases, with 19 bases between the two germline ends. This CDR3 has 16 amino acids. CDR3 loop: CASSGGRDKGAYEQYF. The CDR3 DNA sequence: TGTGCCAGCAGCGGCGGGCGGGACAAGGGGGCCTACGAGCAGTACTTC.

The chain joins TRBV19 to TRBJ1-4; the match to TRBD1 covers 8 bases. The length of the CDR3 is 15 residues. CDR1 LNHDA and CDR2 SQIVND come from the germline V gene (reference sequence). Germline trimming cut 5 bases from V and 8 bases from J; bases unmatched to any gene: 10. The CDR3 sequence: CASSLRAGGLEKLFF. CDR3 sequence (DNA): TGTGCCAGTAGTCTTCGCGCAGGGGGCCTGGAAAAACTGTTTTTT.

The chain carries TRBV28 and TRBJ2-3; 9 bases are shared with TRBD2. Trimming cost V 5 bases and J 5 bases; bases outside gene matches: 8. Per germline, CDR1 MDHEN and CDR2 SYDVKM. The CDR3 is 15 amino acids. CDR3 amino acids: CASSGLAPVVDTQYF. CDR3 nucleotides: TGTGCCAGCAGTGGACTAGCGCCCGTCGTAGATACGCAGTATTTT. Using reference TRBV28 and TRBJ2-3 for the parts outside the CDR3, the full variable domain is DVKVTQSSRYLVKRTGEKVFLECVQDMDHENMFWYRQDPGLGLRLIYFSYDVKMKEKGDIPEGYSVSREKKERFSLILESASTNQTSMYLCASSGLAPVVDTQYFGPGTRLTVL.

At least ten counts were recorded for this clonotype. The chain carries TRBV7-3 and TRBJ2-3; D tentatively fits TRBD1 or TRBD2 (5 bases each). CDR3 length: 14 amino acids. Between the trimmed V and J ends, which lost 4 bases and 1 base, there was a span of 9 bases. Germline V gene lookup returns CDR1 SGHTA and CDR2 FQGTGA. In DNA form, the CDR3 reads TGTGCCAGCAGCTCGGGGACGGGCACAGATACGCAGTATTTT. Translating it yields CASSSGTGTDTQYF. Using reference TRBV7-3 and TRBJ2-3 for the parts outside the CDR3, the full variable domain is GAGVSQTPSNKVTEKGKYVELRCDPISGHTALYWYRQSLGQGPEFLIYFQGTGAADDSGLPNDRFFAVRPEGSVSTLKIQRTERGDSAVYLCASSSGTGTDTQYFGPGTRLTVL.

V gene TRBV10-2 combines with J gene TRBJ2-7; D unresolved. The CDR3 runs to 16 residues. Germline values: CDR1 WSHSY, CDR2 SAAADI. Trimming stripped 3 bases from V and 0 bases from J, with 15 bases between. CDR3 region: CASSDRWAPSSYEQYF. Here the CDR3 DNA reads TGCGCCAGCAGTGATAGGTGGGCCCCAAGCTCCTACGAGCAGTACTTC.

This clonotype was picked up a small number of times. The CDR3 sequence is CASSSRGGQETQYF. CDR3 nucleotides: TGTGCCAGCAGCTCCCGTGGGGGGCAAGAGACCCAGTACTTC. The V gene is TRBV11-1, the J gene TRBJ2-5; TRBD2 is a possible D gene (6 bases). CDR1 is SGHAT, CDR2 FQDESV, per germline (reference sequence). This CDR3 has 14 residues. V lost 4 bases to trimming and J lost 2 bases, with 11 bases between them.

The chain links TRBV18 to TRBJ1-3, with D possibly being TRBD1 (5 bases). The germline V gene encodes CDR1 KGHSH and CDR2 LQKENI. The CDR3 is 15 amino acids. The V end lost 4 bases, the J end lost 5 bases, and 15 bases lay between the germline ends. Here the CDR3 DNA reads TGTGCCAGCTCACGTCCTGGAGGGGCTCGAAACACCATATATTTT. Protein sequence: CASSRPGGARNTIYF.

This clonotype has at least ten counts. This chain connects TRBV20-1 to TRBJ2-2; 8 positions match TRBD1. V lost 3 bases to trimming and J lost 6 bases; unmatched junction nucleotides: 15. From germline, CDR1 is DFQATT and CDR2 SNEGSKA (reference sequence). The CDR3 totals 17 residues. DNA for the CDR3: TGCAGTGCTAGTCCTTTTAGTTGGACAGGGAGTTCCGGGGAGCTGTTTTTT. Translating it yields CSASPFSWTGSSGELFF.